This entry is about one T cell receptor (beta chain). Its recognized antigen is unknown. The input lacks base qualities; no much larger clone sits a single base away. The sample comes from a study of cytomegalovirus exposure and HLA in healthy donors (TCRdb year 2017). General notes on the study: In an earlier analysis of roughly 500 of the donors, roughly 300 Gb of sequence data and 117 million unique TCR beta sequences from 150 million to 200 million T cells were reported. Approximately 300 gigabases of sequencing data and 70 million to 100 million unique TCR sequences made up an early release that covered several hundred HLA-typed donors. The genetic ancestry cluster associated with self-reported Caucasian donors included roughly 84% of the roughly 360 genotyped donors. The study was designed to test whether signatures of past pathogen exposure could be identified by cataloging public T cell receptors. Using immunosequencing, the study profiled T cell repertoires from about 620 subjects and related those repertoires to cytomegalovirus serostatus. In addition to the first cohort of approximately 670 subjects, a separate validation cohort of approximately 110 different subjects was used. To predict cytomegalovirus infection status, the study brought together high-throughput TCR immunosequencing, statistical association of individual TCRs with disease status, and machine learning. To study patterns of TCR occurrence, a later analysis re-analyzed previously published TCR beta repertoires from hundreds of donors and added high-resolution HLA genotyping. In the later analysis, no new phenotypic data were used to find candidate immune exposures; instead, reliance was placed on TCR beta sequences and their occurrence across donors. An earlier analysis of several hundred of the donors applied high-throughput TCR beta sequencing to assess whether each TCR beta V gene segment acted as functional or pseudogenic. Donor age, sex, ethnicity and CMV serostatus were compiled alongside the repertoire data. A later genetic analysis used genome-wide SNP genotypes for about 60% of the roughly 700 donors, treating that subset as a discovery cohort. Every repertoire in the discovery cohort had been generated on one and the same sequencing platform. Both class I and class II loci were covered by HLA typing, at four-digit resolution. Typing coverage differed by locus: A, B, C, DRB1 and DQB1 were typed in roughly 620-630 donors, DQA1 in about 500, DPA1 in 600 to 610, and DPB1 in around 490. Roughly 5 DR-DQ haplotypes were handled as single units for association and clustering, since linkage in the cohort was strong. Among 398 genotyped donors of the cohort, an average of approximately 230,000 unique TCR beta nucleotide sequences were sequenced per donor, roughly 20% of them non-productive. The paper as a whole reports these results and caveats: In a later analysis, most CMV-associated TCR beta chains were found to appear HLA-restricted, with HLA associations seemingly driven largely by CMV exposure. Because the 87-base-pair reads could not distinguish some IMGT-functional V segments, including TRBV6-2 and TRBV6-3, those segments were excluded. In a later analysis, 16,951 TCR beta sequences were associated with specific HLA alleles at a false discovery rate of 0.05. In this cohort, only TCR beta chains were sequenced, and detectable features were limited by the absence of alpha or paired-chain data. In a later analysis, the rate of TCR association differed among HLA loci, with DRB1 alleles having the most associated TCRs and HLA-C alleles having the fewest. HLA typing was unavailable for some donors at each locus, so association tests used only the typed subset. It was suggested by the authors that the approach could potentially be generalized to other disease states and immunological phenotypes. V-gene and J-gene trimming of TCR beta chains was associated with a missense DCLRE1C variant in a later genetic analysis, and the association was replicated in an independent cohort. Because counts were too low, roughly 16 rarely observed V segments, including chromosome 9 orphons, were excluded from the earlier analysis of some 540 of the donors. Correlated functional status among segregating V segments might be attributable to linkage disequilibrium, but an unknown experimental factor could not be ruled out. Sequencing depth was assumed to be roughly uniform across donors in the presence/absence analyses, though that assumption may not hold. The only immune exposure information available for the cohort was CMV serostatus. A further reported finding was that TCR beta sequences accurately predicted the HLA-A and HLA-B alleles for most subjects in the first cohort. Most TCR sequences were observed very rarely across donors, whereas some public TCRs were present in many individuals. A total of some 180 TCR beta chains were listed by the study as associated with cytomegalovirus. In both the original and validation cohorts, the classifier was reported to diagnose cytomegalovirus status with high specificity and sensitivity. A cluster of highly shared sequence variants was judged likely to be a technical artifact of the sequencing pipeline. Broadly in line with IMGT annotations, most TCR beta V segments showed up in productive rearrangements about 90% or about 30% of the time in an earlier analysis of around 600 of the donors. A later analysis found that HLA-associated TCR beta chains were more clonally expanded and had lower generation probabilities than equally common non-associated chains. In vitro tests confirmed that a few of the cytomegalovirus-associated TCR beta chains recognize cytomegalovirus antigens. A later analysis reported that several top co-occurrence clusters appeared linked to parvovirus B19, influenza, CMV and Epstein-Barr virus. A later genetic analysis reported fewer N-insertions in productive TCRs among donors in an Asian-associated ancestry cluster than the roughly 700-donor mean. Assigning TCR associations to individual alleles was difficult when HLA alleles, especially DR and DQ, strongly co-occurred.

The cohort comprised under 700 healthy bone marrow donors. At the time of sampling, every cohort member was nominally healthy, though immune exposures that went unrecorded were likely present. The donor tested CMV seropositive, placing the donor among the 250 to 300 seropositive members of the cohort. A peripheral blood sample was collected from each donor, and TCR beta sequencing was performed on peripheral blood mononuclear cells. The Qiagen DNeasy Blood Extraction Kit was used to extract genomic DNA from the blood cell samples. The germline V gene gives CDR1 as SGHVS and CDR2 as FQNEAQ. The CDR3, from cysteine to phenylalanine, totals 13 residues. Only the CDR3 DNA stays, 39 bases, in frame from base 1. Trimming leaves V shorter by 7 bases and J shorter by 4 bases, with the junction holding 7 bases beyond the gene matches. The method was the immunoSEQ multiplex PCR assay. For the multiplex PCR, a mixture combining 60 forward primers for TCR Vbeta segments and 13 reverse primers for TCR Jbeta segments was used. The CDR3 region of rearranged TCR beta genes was amplified from genomic DNA by a multiplex PCR assay. The amplified TCR beta libraries were sequenced on the Illumina HiSeq System as 87-base-pair reads. Turning to the authors' computational methods: In a later analysis, tens of millions of unique TCR beta chains were counted across the 650 to 700 repertoires, and approximately 9.9 million of these chains were shared by at least two donors. Raw reads were error-corrected and collapsed into unique sequences by a nearest-neighbor algorithm in which closely related sequences were merged to remove PCR and sequencing errors. To assign V, D and J gene segments, CDR3 sequences were aligned to IMGT reference sequences. Each retained sequence needed at least a six-nucleotide match to both a V gene segment and a J gene segment. A rearrangement was called productive if the CDR3 had no stop codons and remained in frame with V and J, and every other rearrangement was called non-productive. CDR3 was defined by IMGT convention, running from the second conserved V-encoded cysteine to the conserved J-encoded phenylalanine. In an earlier analysis of some 550 of the donors, sequences lacking an unambiguous match to a single V gene segment were excluded. In an earlier analysis of approximately 560 of the donors, a V segment was called functional when productive rearrangements were above 56.7%, and segregating when the standard deviation between donors exceeded 5%. To diagnose cytomegalovirus status from the catalog of TCR beta chain sequences, a statistical classification framework was built. V and J gene assignment, in a later analysis, came from comparing TCR nucleotide sequences with IMGT/GENE-DB human TR gene sequences. Using the TCRdist pipeline, a later analysis assigned CDR3 sequences along with most-parsimonious VDJ recombination scenarios. In a later analysis, each TCR beta chain was defined by its CDR3 amino acid sequence together with its V-gene family, and reads without a unique V-gene family were excluded. In a later analysis, 450 to 600 highly shared, low-generation-probability nucleotide sequences were removed to address suspected cross-contamination and a sequencing artifact. In a later analysis, a clonal expansion index was calculated for each public chain from normalized within-repertoire ranks of inferred template counts. In a later analysis, generation probabilities were computed with a VDJ recombination model fitted to out-of-frame rearrangements, and the resulting probabilities were checked against IGoR. In a later analysis, hypergeometric tests were used to score TCR-TCR, TCR-HLA and TCR-CMV co-occurrence, with a repertoire-size bias correction applied to TCR pairs. False discovery rates were estimated in a later analysis by permuting HLA or CMV assignments 20 times. A later analysis grouped co-occurring TCRs with DBSCAN, adding TCRdist sequence similarity when clustering within HLA-allele-positive subsets. Repertoires with fewer than 30,000 or more than 120,000 public chains were left out of co-occurrence clustering, as were about 5 repertoires with anomalous nucleotide sharing. The table was pulled from immuneACCESS by TCRdb, which kept in-frame rearrangements only. Such tables lose some clones; where checked, under half of the loss comes from unresolved V genes, and the rest has no known cause. That table gives V, J and clone size, and the DNA gave D and trimming. This sample is represented by hundreds of thousands of clones; approximately 70% of them were singletons. The ten largest clones capture 2.6% of the sample.

Sequencing was performed on PBMCs. This TCR was recovered from a man aged 35-49 years in good health and CMV-seropositive. The rearranged segments are TRBV7-8 and TRBJ2-7; 7 central bases correspond to TRBD1. The DNA sequence reads TGTGCCAGCACCGACAGGGAAAGTTACGAGCAGTACTTC. This encodes CASTDRESYEQYF.